The present T cell receptor (beta chain) was sequenced within a study of blood T cell repertoires in COVID-19. Per the study methods: The assay estimated nucleated cells by amplifying reference gene primers. Libraries were prepared by immunoSEQ multiplex PCR; TCRdb keeps only in-frame clonotypes and omits some of them. Clonal size and the V and J genes are those of that table, whereas D and trimming came from the DNA. The table lists over 200,000 clones, 75% to 90% of them singletons. The trim removed 1 base at V and 0 bases at J, leaving 9 bases unmatched. The germline gives CDR1 SGHNT, CDR2 YENEEA. The CDR3 contains 18 residues.

Source material: PBMCs or T cells enriched from blood (not recorded which). This clonotype originated in a woman between 45 and 65 years old who had recovered from COVID-19. The rearrangement joins TRBV11-3 to TRBJ2-1, with 7 bases aligning to TRBD2. The CDR3 loop is CASSLGNPLAVSYNEQFF. In DNA form, the CDR3 reads TGTGCCAGCAGCTTAGGTAATCCCCTAGCGGTCTCCTACAATGAGCAGTTCTTC.